What follows are 5 T cell receptor beta chains derived from one specimen sequenced in a study of blood T cell repertoires in COVID-19. Some clones are missing from TCRdb's copy, which holds only in-frame ones; the method was immunoSEQ multiplex PCR. The sample records around 250,000 clones, 70% to 90% being singletons. Sequencing used peripheral blood. These receptors all come from a woman aged 70-85 years with active or convalescent COVID-19.

This chain joins TRBV19 and TRBJ1-6; D may be TRBD1 (5 bases). CDR1 and CDR2 (germline): LNHDA, SQIVND (reference sequence). The CDR3 is 15 amino acids. The V gene lost 5 bases and the J gene lost 8 bases, with 16 bases spanning the gap. CDR3 amino acids: CASSVEGGDHSPLHF. The CDR3 DNA follows: TGTGCCAGTAGTGTCGAGGGAGGGGACCATTCACCCCTCCACTTT.

The CDR3 coding sequence is TGTGCCAGCAGCAGACTAGCGGGGGACAATACGCAGTATTTT. As protein: CASSRLAGDNTQYF. The chain joins TRBV7-3 to TRBJ2-3; 12 bases are a match to TRBD2. The CDR3 spans 14 residues. Germline V gene sequence: CDR1 SGHTA, CDR2 FQGTGA. V lost 5 bases to trimming and J lost 7 bases; unmatched junction nucleotides: 4.

The V gene is TRBV6-5, the J gene TRBJ1-3, with D maybe TRBD1 (5 bases). V gave up 2 bases and J gave up 2 bases, with 7 bases separating them. The CDR3 length is 14 residues. Per the germline V gene, CDR1 is MNHEY and CDR2 is SVGAGI. CDR3 sequence: CASSYGGAGNTIYF. The DNA for the CDR3 is TGTGCCAGCAGTTACGGGGGGGCTGGAAACACCATATATTTT.

This rearrangement joins TRBV10-2 to TRBJ1-3; TRBD1 matches 11 bases. The V segment lost 0 bases and the J segment 6 bases; nucleotides outside the gene matches: 1. CDR1 is WSHSY, CDR2 SAAADI, per germline. CDR3 length equals 15 residues. The CDR3 protein is CASSESGQGVNTIYF. The CDR3 DNA is TGCGCCAGCAGTGAGTCGGGACAGGGGGTAAACACCATATATTTT.

This clone appeared once. The chain joins TRBV25-1 to TRBJ1-6, with 9 bases lining up with TRBD1. V lost 2 bases and J lost 8; bases outside the gene matches: 4. The length of the CDR3 is 15 residues. Per the germline V gene, CDR1 is MGHDK and CDR2 is SYGVNS. CDR3 protein: CASSEDRGWDSPLHF. The CDR3 bases are TGTGCCAGCAGTGAAGACAGGGGGTGGGATTCACCCCTCCACTTT.